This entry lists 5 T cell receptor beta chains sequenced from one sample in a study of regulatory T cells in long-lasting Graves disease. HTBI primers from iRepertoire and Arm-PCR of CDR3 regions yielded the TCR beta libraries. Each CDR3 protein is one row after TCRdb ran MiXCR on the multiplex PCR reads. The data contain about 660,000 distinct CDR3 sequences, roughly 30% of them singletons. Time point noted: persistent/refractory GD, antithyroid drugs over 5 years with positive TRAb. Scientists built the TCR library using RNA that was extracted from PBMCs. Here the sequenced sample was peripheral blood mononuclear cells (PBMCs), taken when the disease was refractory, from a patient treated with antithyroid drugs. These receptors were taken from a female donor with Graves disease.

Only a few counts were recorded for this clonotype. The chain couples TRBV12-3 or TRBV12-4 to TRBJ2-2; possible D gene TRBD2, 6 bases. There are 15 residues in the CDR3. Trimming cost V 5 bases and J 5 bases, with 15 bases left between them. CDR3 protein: CASSPPGGYTGELFF. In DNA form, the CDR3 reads TGTGCCAGCAGTCCGCCCGGGGGATATACCGGGGAGCTGTTTTTT.

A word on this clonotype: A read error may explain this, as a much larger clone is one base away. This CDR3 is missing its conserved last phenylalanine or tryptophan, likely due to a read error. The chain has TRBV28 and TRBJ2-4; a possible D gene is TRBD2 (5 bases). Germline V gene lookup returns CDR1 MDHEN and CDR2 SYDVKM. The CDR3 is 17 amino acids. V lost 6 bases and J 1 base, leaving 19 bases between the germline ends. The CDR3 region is CASSAHGGGLAKNIQYS. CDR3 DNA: TGTGCCAGCAGCGCGCACGGCGGAGGCCTGGCCAAAAACATTCAGTACTCC.

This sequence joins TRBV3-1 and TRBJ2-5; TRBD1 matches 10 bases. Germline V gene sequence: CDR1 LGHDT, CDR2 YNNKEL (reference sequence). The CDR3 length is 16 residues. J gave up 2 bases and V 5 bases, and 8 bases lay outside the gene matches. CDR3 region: CASSSTMDRGQETQYF. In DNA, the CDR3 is TGTGCCAGCAGCTCGACCATGGACAGGGGGCAAGAGACCCAGTACTTC.

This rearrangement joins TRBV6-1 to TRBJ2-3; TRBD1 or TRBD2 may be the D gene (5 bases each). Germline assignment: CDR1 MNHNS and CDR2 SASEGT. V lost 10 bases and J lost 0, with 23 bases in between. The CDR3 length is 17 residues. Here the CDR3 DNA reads TGTGCCATCCAGAGGGGAGTCCAACATACTAGCACAGATACGCAGTATTTT. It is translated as CAIQRGVQHTSTDTQYF.

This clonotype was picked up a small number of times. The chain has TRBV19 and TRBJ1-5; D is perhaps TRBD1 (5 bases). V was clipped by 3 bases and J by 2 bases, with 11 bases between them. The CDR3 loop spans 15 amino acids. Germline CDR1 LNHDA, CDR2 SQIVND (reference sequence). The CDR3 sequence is CASSILGPGNQPQHF. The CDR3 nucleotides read TGTGCCAGTAGTATCTTGGGGCCTGGCAATCAGCCCCAGCATTTT.